Below, one TCR beta chain is given with its context. Trimming cost V 6 bases and J 6 bases; bases outside gene matches: 1. Germline values: CDR1 PRHDT, CDR2 FYEKMQ (reference sequence). The CDR3 runs 14 residues. This entry is derived from a study of blood T cell repertoires in COVID-19. Study background: The analysed material was cDNA or gDNA that came from T cells, B-cell-depleted T cells, or PBMCs.

Participants' own reports of clinical history determined their cohort assignment. The method was immunoSEQ multiplex PCR; TCRdb's version includes in-frame clones alone and lacks a portion of them. The top ten clones hold approximately 2.5% of a sample with 300,000 to 400,000 clones, roughly 90% of them seen once. The genes are TRBV13 and TRBJ2-2, with 13 bases that match TRBD2. The sequence was collected from a man in his sixties who had recovered from COVID-19. Input material: PBMCs or T cells enriched from blood (not recorded which). CDR3 DNA sequence: TGTGCCAGCAGAGGACTAGCGGGAGCCGGGGAGCTGTTTTTT. Its protein is CASRGLAGAGELFF.